This T cell receptor (beta chain) emerged from a study of cytomegalovirus exposure and HLA in healthy donors. Findings and caveats of the study: Reports described diagnosis of cytomegalovirus status by the classifier as highly specific and sensitive.

Germline CDR1 SGHAT, CDR2 FQNNGV. V was clipped by 1 base and J by 5 bases; unmatched bases: 2. The CDR3 runs to 14 residues. Worth noting for this clone: The antigen remains unidentified.

Use of 60 Vbeta and 13 Jbeta primers characterized the PCR. Only in-frame clones appear in the TCRdb table, and some are missing; sequencing was by immunoSEQ multiplex PCR. The repertoire consists of over 200,000 clones, with 85% to 90% occurring once and the leading ten covering approximately 1%. The source of this sequence is a woman between 18 and 30 years old in good health and CMV-seronegative. Sequenced sample: PBMCs. V usage is TRBV11-2 and J usage is TRBJ2-3, with 8 bases that match TRBD2. This chain's CDR3 is CASSLAGGGDTQYF. The CDR3 DNA sequence: TGTGCCAGCAGCTTAGCGGGGGGGGGAGATACGCAGTATTTT. Full variable domain (outside the CDR3, taken from reference TRBV11-2 and TRBJ2-3): EAGVAQSPRYKIIEKRQSVAFWCNPISGHATLYWYQQILGQGPKLLIQFQNNGVVDDSQLPKDRFSAERLKGVDSTLKIQPAKLEDSAVYLCASSLAGGGDTQYFGPGTRLTVL.